This TCR beta chain was sequenced in a study of T cells after yellow fever vaccination. The CDR3 sequence is 13 residues long. Germline V lookup: CDR1 SGDLS, CDR2 YYNGEE. Trimming removed 2 bases at V and 6 bases at J, with 9 bases between. The sample holds many counts of this clonotype. Its antigen is still unknown. General study findings and limits: Reappearing after the booster were most of the clones from primary vaccination (almost 97% CD4, approximately 88% CD8).

MiXCR, applied by TCRdb to the 5' RACE reads, yields one record per CDR3 protein. The sample holds approximately 140,000 distinct CDR3 sequences; 6.5% to 8.5% are singletons and the top ten take about 0.73%. The clonotype was recovered from a man aged 25-40 years who received the YFV17D yellow fever vaccine. This sample comprised CD4+ T cells sorted from PBMCs, obtained 5 days after the yellow fever booster vaccination. V usage is TRBV9 and J usage is TRBJ2-1; D call uncertain. In nucleotides, the CDR3 is TGTGCCAGCAGCGTTCGATCAGTCAATGAGCAGTTCTTC. This codes for CASSVRSVNEQFF.